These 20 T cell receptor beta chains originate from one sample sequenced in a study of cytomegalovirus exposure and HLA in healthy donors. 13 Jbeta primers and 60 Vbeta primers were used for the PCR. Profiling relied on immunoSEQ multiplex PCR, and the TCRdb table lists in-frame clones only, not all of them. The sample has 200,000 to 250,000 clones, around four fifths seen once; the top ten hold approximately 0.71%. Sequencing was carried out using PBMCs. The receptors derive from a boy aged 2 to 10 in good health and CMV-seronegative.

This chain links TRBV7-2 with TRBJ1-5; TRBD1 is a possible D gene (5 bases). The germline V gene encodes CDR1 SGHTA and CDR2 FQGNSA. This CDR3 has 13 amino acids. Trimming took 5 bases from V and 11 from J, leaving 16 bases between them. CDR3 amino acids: CASSPGPGGAQHF. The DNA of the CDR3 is TGTGCCAGCAGCCCGGGCCCAGGAGGGGCCCAGCATTTT. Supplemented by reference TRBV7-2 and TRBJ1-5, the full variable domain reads GAGVSQSPSNKVTEKGKDVELRCDPISGHTALYWYRQSLGQGLEFLIYFQGNSAPDKSGLPSDRFSAERTGGSVSTLTIQRTQQEDSAVYLCASSPGPGGAQHFGDGTRLSIL.

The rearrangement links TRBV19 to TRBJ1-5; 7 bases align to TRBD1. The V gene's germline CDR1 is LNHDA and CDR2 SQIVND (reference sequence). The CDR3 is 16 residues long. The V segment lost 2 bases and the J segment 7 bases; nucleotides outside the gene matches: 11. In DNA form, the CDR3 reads TGTGCCAGTAGTATATCCAACGACAGGGTTCGGCAGCCCCAGCATTTT. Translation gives CASSISNDRVRQPQHF.

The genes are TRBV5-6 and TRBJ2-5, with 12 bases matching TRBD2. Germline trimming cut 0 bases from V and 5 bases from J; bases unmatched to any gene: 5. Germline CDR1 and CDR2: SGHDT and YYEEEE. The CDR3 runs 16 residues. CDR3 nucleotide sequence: TGTGCCAGCAGCTTGGGACTAGCGGGAGCTGGGGAGACCCAGTACTTC. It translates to CASSLGLAGAGETQYF.

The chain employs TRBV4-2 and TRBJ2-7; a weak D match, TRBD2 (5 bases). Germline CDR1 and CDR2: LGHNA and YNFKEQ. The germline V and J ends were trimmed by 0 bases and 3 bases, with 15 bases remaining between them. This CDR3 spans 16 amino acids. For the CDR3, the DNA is TGTGCCAGCAGCCAAGATACGAGCGGAGAACACTACGAGCAGTACTTC. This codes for CASSQDTSGEHYEQYF.

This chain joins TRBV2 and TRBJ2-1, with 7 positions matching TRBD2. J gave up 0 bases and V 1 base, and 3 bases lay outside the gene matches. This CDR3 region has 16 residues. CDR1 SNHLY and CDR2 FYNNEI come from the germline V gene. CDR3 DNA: TGTGCCAGCAGTGAAGGAGCGGGACTCTCCTACAATGAGCAGTTCTTC. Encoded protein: CASSEGAGLSYNEQFF.

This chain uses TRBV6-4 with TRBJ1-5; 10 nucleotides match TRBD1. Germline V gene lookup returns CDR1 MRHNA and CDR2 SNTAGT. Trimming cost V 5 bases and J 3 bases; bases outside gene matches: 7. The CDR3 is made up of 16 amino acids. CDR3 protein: CASSQTGGSPNQPQHF. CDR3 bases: TGTGCCAGCAGTCAGACAGGGGGCTCACCCAATCAGCCCCAGCATTTT.

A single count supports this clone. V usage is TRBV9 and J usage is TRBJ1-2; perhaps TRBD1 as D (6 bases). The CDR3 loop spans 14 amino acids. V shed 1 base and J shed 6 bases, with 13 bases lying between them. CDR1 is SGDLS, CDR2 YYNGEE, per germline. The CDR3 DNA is TGTGCCAGCAGCGTAACTGGGACATTGGATGGCTACACCTTC. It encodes CASSVTGTLDGYTF.

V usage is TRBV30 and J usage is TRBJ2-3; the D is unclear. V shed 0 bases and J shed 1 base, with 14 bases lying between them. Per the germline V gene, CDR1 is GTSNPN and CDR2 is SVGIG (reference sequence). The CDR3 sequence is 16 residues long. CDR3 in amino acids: CAWSVAAARGTDTQYF. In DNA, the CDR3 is TGTGCCTGGAGTGTAGCAGCCGCACGGGGCACAGATACGCAGTATTTT.

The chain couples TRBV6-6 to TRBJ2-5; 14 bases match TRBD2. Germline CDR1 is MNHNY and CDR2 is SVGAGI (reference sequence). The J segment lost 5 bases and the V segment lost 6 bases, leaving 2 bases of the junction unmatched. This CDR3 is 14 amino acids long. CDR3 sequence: CASSRLAGGETQYF. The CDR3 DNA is TGTGCCAGCAGCAGACTAGCGGGAGGGGAGACCCAGTACTTC.

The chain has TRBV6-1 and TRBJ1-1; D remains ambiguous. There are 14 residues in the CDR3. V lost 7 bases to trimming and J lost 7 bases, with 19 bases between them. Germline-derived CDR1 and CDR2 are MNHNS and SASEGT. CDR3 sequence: CASTSGEAWIEAFF. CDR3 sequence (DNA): TGTGCCAGCACCTCCGGAGAGGCATGGATTGAAGCTTTCTTT.

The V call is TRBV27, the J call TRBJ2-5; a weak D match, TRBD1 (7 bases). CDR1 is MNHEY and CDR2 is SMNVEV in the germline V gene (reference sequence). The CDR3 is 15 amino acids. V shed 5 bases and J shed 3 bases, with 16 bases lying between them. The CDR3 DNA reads TGTGCCAGCAGTCCCCGCGTCAGGGGGGAAGAGACCCAGTACTTC. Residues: CASSPRVRGEETQYF.

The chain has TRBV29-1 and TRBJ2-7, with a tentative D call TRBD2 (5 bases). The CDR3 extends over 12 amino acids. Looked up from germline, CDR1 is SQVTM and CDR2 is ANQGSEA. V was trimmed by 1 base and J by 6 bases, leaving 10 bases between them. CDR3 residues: CSVEVEGAEQYF. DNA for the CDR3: TGCAGCGTTGAAGTAGAGGGTGCCGAGCAGTACTTC.

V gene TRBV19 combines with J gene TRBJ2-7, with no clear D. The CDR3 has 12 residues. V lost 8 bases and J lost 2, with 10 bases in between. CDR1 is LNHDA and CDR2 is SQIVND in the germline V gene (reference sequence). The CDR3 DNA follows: TGTGCCAGTGGCGGCACTACCTACGAGCAGTACTTC. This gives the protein CASGGTTYEQYF. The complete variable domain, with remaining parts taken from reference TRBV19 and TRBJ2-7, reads DGGITQSPKYLFRKEGQNVTLSCEQNLNHDAMYWYRQDPGQGLRLIYYSQIVNDFQKGDIAEGYSVSREKKESFPLTVTSAQKNPTAFYLCASGGTTYEQYFGPGTRLTVT.

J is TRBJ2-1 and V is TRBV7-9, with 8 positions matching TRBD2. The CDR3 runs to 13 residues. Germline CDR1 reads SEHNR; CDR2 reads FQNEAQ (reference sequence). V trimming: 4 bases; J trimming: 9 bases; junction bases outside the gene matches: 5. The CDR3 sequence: CASSSGLVGEQFF. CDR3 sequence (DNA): TGTGCCAGCAGCTCGGGACTAGTCGGTGAGCAGTTCTTC.

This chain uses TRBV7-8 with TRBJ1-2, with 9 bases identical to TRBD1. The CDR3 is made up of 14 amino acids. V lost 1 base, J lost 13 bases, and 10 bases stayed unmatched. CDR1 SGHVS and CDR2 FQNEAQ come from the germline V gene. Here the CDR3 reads CASSLDRGPEKITF. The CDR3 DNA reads TGTGCCAGCAGCTTAGACAGGGGGCCGGAAAAGATCACCTTC.

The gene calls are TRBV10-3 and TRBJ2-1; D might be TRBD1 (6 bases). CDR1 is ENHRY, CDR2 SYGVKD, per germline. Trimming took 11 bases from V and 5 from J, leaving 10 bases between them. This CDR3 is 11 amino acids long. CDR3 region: CASRQDNEQFF. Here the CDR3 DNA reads TGTGCCTCCCGACAGGACAATGAGCAGTTCTTC.

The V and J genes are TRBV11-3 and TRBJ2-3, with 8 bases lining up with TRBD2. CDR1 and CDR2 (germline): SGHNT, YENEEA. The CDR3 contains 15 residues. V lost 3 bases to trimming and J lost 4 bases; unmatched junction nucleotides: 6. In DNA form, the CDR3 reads TGTGCCAGCAGCTTTGGAGCGGGAGTCCCAGATACGCAGTATTTT. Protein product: CASSFGAGVPDTQYF. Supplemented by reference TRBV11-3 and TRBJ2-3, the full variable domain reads EAGVVQSPRYKIIEKKQPVAFWCNPISGHNTLYWYLQNLGQGPELLIRYENEEAVDDSQLPKDRFSAERLKGVDSTLKIQPAELGDSAVYLCASSFGAGVPDTQYFGPGTRLTVL.

The CDR3 reads CAWSVPGSSYNSPLHF. CDR3 nucleotides: TGTGCCTGGAGTGTTCCGGGTAGCTCCTATAATTCACCCCTCCACTTT. This rearrangement joins TRBV30 to TRBJ1-6; no reliable D call. Deletions cut 0 bases from V and 0 bases from J, with 9 bases between. This CDR3 contains 16 residues. CDR1 is GTSNPN, CDR2 SVGIG, per germline (reference sequence).

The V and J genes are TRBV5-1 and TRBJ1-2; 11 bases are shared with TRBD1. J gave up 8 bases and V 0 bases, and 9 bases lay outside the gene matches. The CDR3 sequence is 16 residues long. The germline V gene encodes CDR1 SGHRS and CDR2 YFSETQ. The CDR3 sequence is CASSLEAGQGVSGYTF. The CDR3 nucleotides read TGCGCCAGCAGCTTGGAGGCGGGACAGGGGGTGAGCGGCTACACCTTC.

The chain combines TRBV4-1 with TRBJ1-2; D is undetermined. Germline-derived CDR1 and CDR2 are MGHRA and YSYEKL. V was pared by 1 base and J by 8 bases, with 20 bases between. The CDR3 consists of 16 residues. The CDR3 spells CASSQGVIGSIRGYTF. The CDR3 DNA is TGCGCCAGCAGCCAAGGTGTCATCGGGTCAATCCGGGGCTACACCTTC.